This T cell receptor beta chain came from a study of cytomegalovirus exposure and HLA in healthy donors. Whole-study results and caveats: Evidence from a later analysis indicated that most CMV-associated TCR beta chains looked HLA-restricted.

Germline V gene data show CDR1 as GTSNPN and CDR2 as SVGIG (reference sequence). The V and J ends lost 5 bases and 0 bases, in that order; junction bases with no gene match: 3. The CDR3 sequence is 14 residues long. The PCR ran on 60 Vbeta and 13 Jbeta primers. Measured with immunoSEQ multiplex PCR; TCRdb has only the in-frame clones, and not every one. Here the sample spans around 190,000 clones, roughly four fifths being singletons. Notes on this clone: The antigen remains unidentified.

This clonotype was sampled from a man between 18 and 35 years old in good health and CMV-seronegative. The sample comprised PBMCs. The rearrangement links TRBV30 to TRBJ2-3; 9 bases are shared with TRBD2. The CDR3, as DNA: TGTGCCTGGGCGGGGGGGACGAGCACAGATACGCAGTATTTT. The encoded protein is CAWAGGTSTDTQYF. Using reference TRBV30 and TRBJ2-3 for the parts outside the CDR3, the full variable domain is SQTIHQWPATLVQPVGSPLSLECTVEGTSNPNLYWYRQAAGRGLQLLFYSVGIGQISSEVPQNLSASRPQDRQFILSSKKLLLSDSGFYLCAWAGGTSTDTQYFGPGTRLTVL.